This TCR beta chain comes out of a study of blood T cells in healthy people across ages. General study results and limits: Both naive CD4+ cell counts and diversity were greater in long-lived donors than in aged donors. Estimated diversity that came from one million T cells was considered an underestimate. As age increased, TCR beta diversity per million T cells fell in a roughly linear fashion.

In germline, CDR1 is SEHNR, CDR2 FQNEAQ (reference sequence). V lost 7 bases to trimming and J lost 0 bases, with 13 bases between them. This CDR3 has 14 amino acids. The amount of total RNA extracted per sample was at least 5 micrograms. Alongside a J-beta primer mix, a sample-barcoded 5' primer served in a second PCR lasting roughly 6 to 12 cycles. TCRdb analysed the 5' RACE reads with MiXCR anew, one entry per CDR3 protein. The sample shows about 1.4 million distinct CDR3 sequences, around 59% of them seen only once. Note on this clonotype: Its target is unknown.

This clonotype was obtained from a man aged 18 to 29 in good health. Material for sequencing was blood. The genes are TRBV7-9 and TRBJ2-7; D is undetermined. CDR3: CASTAVPSSYEQYF. DNA of the CDR3: TGTGCCAGCACCGCCGTCCCGAGCTCCTACGAGCAGTACTTC.